What follows describes a single TCR beta chain. The sample originates from a study of CD8+CD57+ T cells in acquired aplastic anemia. This CDR3 contains 14 residues. The V end lost 3 bases, the J end lost 7 bases, and 13 bases lay between the germline ends. Germline CDR1 SGHAT, CDR2 FQNNGV. Using genomic DNA as the template, TCR beta VDJ and CDR3 profiling was carried out. MiXCR, run by TCRdb on the reads, gives a single entry per CDR3 protein. The sample records approximately 58,000 distinct CDR3 sequences, around 50% being singletons. The sequenced patients had an expansion of CD8+CD57+ cells seen by flow cytometry.

V is TRBV11-2 and J is TRBJ2-1; D may be TRBD1 (5 bases). Sequences were obtained from sorted CD4+, CD8+, or CD8+CD57+ T cells (not recorded which) from PBMCs. This receptor was obtained from a human donor with aplastic anemia. The CDR3 region has the DNA TGTGCCAGCAGCTTCGACGGGTCAGGGAATGAGCAGTTCTTC. It specifies CASSFDGSGNEQFF.